A single T cell receptor beta chain is shown here with its context. What it binds is unknown. Orbital computed tomography, thyroid ultrasound, serum thyroxine and TRAb, and clinical symptoms together informed the diagnoses. This specimen comes from a study of T cells in Graves' hyperthyroidism and ophthalmopathy. Study information: Initial diagnosis, before any treatment, was when peripheral blood was collected. General study findings and limits: The model forecast ophthalmopathy, anticipating it by a median around 6.9 months before onset.

Researchers amplified the TCR beta CDR3 regions from RNA transcripts. HTBI primers drove first-round RT-PCR of the TCR CDR3. TCRdb passed the multiplex PCR reads through MiXCR, listing each CDR3 protein once. The table includes about 580,000 distinct CDR3 sequences, around 13% detected once. Germline V gene sequence: CDR1 LGHNT, CDR2 FRNRAP. The V end lost 0 bases, the J end lost 0 bases, and 9 bases lay between the germline ends. The CDR3 spans 16 residues. This chain uses TRBV12-5 with TRBJ2-1, with D perhaps TRBD1 (5 bases). The source is a woman aged 25 to 39 with Graves' hyperthyroidism that later progressed to Graves' ophthalmopathy. Sequenced material: blood. The CDR3 loop is CASGLVRGSSYNEQFF. For the CDR3, the DNA is TGTGCTAGTGGTTTGGTAAGGGGTAGCTCCTACAATGAGCAGTTCTTC.